The rows below give T cell receptor beta chains drawn from one sample of a study of graft-versus-host responses after intestinal transplantation. For these TCRs, the target antigens are not known. Sequenced by immunoSEQ multiplex PCR; TCRdb stores in-frame clones only, minus some. Of some 90,000 clones in the sample, just under 95% were seen once. Sequenced here: unstimulated CD4+ T cells sorted from spleen or lymph node cells, sampled before intestinal transplant. These receptors were taken from a human donor who received an intestinal transplant. Both conserved end residues are part of each CDR3. A D gene is named only where the DNA matches it firmly. Clone size appears in some rows only: once, few, many, or a class for an expanded clone.

V: TRBV19
size: NA
D: TRBD1
J: TRBJ1-1
CDR3: CASSFLTTGLRNTEAFF
DNA: TGTGCCAGTAGTTTTCTGACGACAGGGCTGAGAAACACTGAAGCTTTCTTT

V: TRBV7-2
size: NA
D: NA
J: TRBJ2-7
CDR3: CASSLMGVRGLTYEQYF
DNA: TGTGCCAGCAGCTTAATGGGGGTCAGGGGCCTTACCTACGAGCAGTACTTC

V: TRBV2
size: NA
D: NA
J: TRBJ2-1
CDR3: CASTAESSYNEQFF
DNA: TGTGCCAGCACGGCAGAGAGCTCCTACAATGAGCAGTTCTTC

V: TRBV5-1
size: NA
D: TRBD2
J: TRBJ2-1
CDR3: CASSLDSGSYNEQFF
DNA: TGCGCCAGCAGCTTGGATAGCGGGTCATACAATGAGCAGTTCTTC

V: TRBV2
size: NA
D: NA
J: TRBJ2-7
CDR3: CASVARDFTYEQYF
DNA: TGTGCCAGCGTCGCCCGGGACTTTACCTACGAGCAGTACTTC

V: TRBV11-3
size: once
D: NA
J: TRBJ1-1
CDR3: CASSLGKSTEAFF
DNA: TGTGCCAGCAGCTTAGGGAAGAGCACTGAAGCTTTCTTT

V: TRBV2
size: NA
D: NA
J: TRBJ2-5
CDR3: CASRPSSQETQYF
DNA: TGTGCCAGCCGCCCCTCGAGCCAAGAGACCCAGTACTTC

V: TRBV6-5
size: NA
D: TRBD1
J: TRBJ2-5
CDR3: CASSNHRGLGETQYF
DNA: TGTGCCAGCAGTAACCACAGGGGGCTAGGGGAGACCCAGTACTTC

V: TRBV10-1
size: NA
D: NA
J: TRBJ2-5
CDR3: CASSESAGGQETQYF
DNA: TGCGCCAGCAGTGAGTCGGCCGGGGGTCAAGAGACCCAGTACTTC

V: TRBV7-2
size: few
D: TRBD1
J: TRBJ2-7
CDR3: CASSPDRELRYEQYF
DNA: TGTGCCAGCAGTCCCGACAGGGAGCTTCGCTACGAGCAGTACTTC

V: TRBV29-1
size: NA
D: NA
J: TRBJ2-7
CDR3: CSVEDRDGSGSYEQYF
DNA: TGCAGCGTTGAAGATCGGGACGGGAGTGGGTCCTACGAGCAGTACTTC

V: TRBV18
size: NA
D: TRBD2
J: TRBJ2-1
CDR3: CASSPLGLAGVYNEQFF
DNA: TGTGCCAGCTCACCATTGGGACTAGCGGGAGTTTACAATGAGCAGTTCTTC

V: TRBV7-9
size: few
D: NA
J: TRBJ2-3
CDR3: CASSLRKAGTGTDTQYF
DNA: TGTGCCAGCAGCTTAAGAAAGGCAGGGACGGGCACAGATACGCAGTATTTT

V: TRBV7-9
size: NA
D: NA
J: TRBJ1-2
CDR3: CASSLLGGGDYGYTF
DNA: TGTGCCAGCAGCTTATTAGGGGGAGGAGACTATGGCTACACCTTC

V: TRBV5-1
size: NA
D: NA
J: TRBJ2-1
CDR3: CASSRGQAFYNEQFF
DNA: TGCGCCAGCAGCCGAGGGCAGGCTTTCTACAATGAGCAGTTCTTC

V: TRBV9
size: NA
D: NA
J: TRBJ1-4
CDR3: CASSFRPTNEKLFF
DNA: TGTGCCAGCAGCTTCCGGCCAACTAATGAAAAACTGTTTTTT

V: TRBV19
size: NA
D: NA
J: TRBJ1-5
CDR3: CASSGQYSNQPQHF
DNA: TGTGCCAGTAGCGGACAGTATAGCAATCAGCCCCAGCATTTT

V: TRBV2
size: NA
D: NA
J: TRBJ2-1
CDR3: CASRGQLGQFF
DNA: TGTGCCAGCAGGGGCCAGCTGGGTCAGTTCTTC

V: TRBV25-1
size: once
D: TRBD1
J: TRBJ1-1
CDR3: CASEPGQGKGDTEAFF
DNA: TGTGCCAGTGAGCCGGGACAGGGGAAGGGGGACACTGAAGCTTTCTTT

V: TRBV2
size: NA
D: NA
J: TRBJ2-7
CDR3: CASSPAYEQYF
DNA: TGTGCCAGCAGTCCGGCCTACGAGCAGTACTTC

V: TRBV25-1
size: NA
D: NA
J: TRBJ2-7
CDR3: CASKPGTSYEQYF
DNA: TGTGCCAGCAAACCGGGAACGTCCTACGAGCAGTACTTC

V: TRBV6-1
size: NA
D: NA
J: TRBJ1-3
CDR3: CASSGTVFGNTIYF
DNA: TGTGCCAGCAGTGGTACAGTGTTTGGAAACACCATATATTTT

V: TRBV28
size: NA
D: TRBD2
J: TRBJ2-7
CDR3: CASSLGGSGRDEQYF
DNA: TGTGCCAGCAGTTTAGGAGGTAGCGGGAGGGACGAGCAGTACTTC

V: TRBV19
size: NA
D: NA
J: TRBJ1-2
CDR3: CASSRDTTNYGYTF
DNA: TGTGCCAGTAGTAGGGACACGACCAACTATGGCTACACCTTC

V: TRBV6-5
size: NA
D: NA
J: TRBJ2-7
CDR3: CASSYTGYSYEQYF
DNA: TGTGCCAGCAGTTACACCGGATACTCCTACGAGCAGTACTTC

V: TRBV10-3
size: NA
D: TRBD1
J: TRBJ2-5
CDR3: CAISDGTGRGGETQYF
DNA: TGTGCCATCAGTGATGGGACAGGGAGAGGGGGAGAGACCCAGTACTTC

V: TRBV10-1
size: NA
D: TRBD2
J: TRBJ2-1
CDR3: CASSALAGGYNEQFF
DNA: TGCGCCAGCAGTGCTTTAGCGGGAGGTTACAATGAGCAGTTCTTC

V: TRBV6-6
size: NA
D: NA
J: TRBJ2-7
CDR3: CASSYTGQYEQYF
DNA: TGTGCCAGCAGTTATACAGGGCAGTACGAGCAGTACTTC

V: TRBV11-1
size: NA
D: NA
J: TRBJ2-1
CDR3: CASSQDSGVYNEQFF
DNA: TGTGCCAGCAGCCAGGACTCAGGGGTCTACAATGAGCAGTTCTTC

V: TRBV28
size: NA
D: TRBD1
J: TRBJ1-5
CDR3: CASSGQGRQPQHF
DNA: TGTGCCAGCAGCGGACAGGGTCGTCAGCCCCAGCATTTT

V: TRBV6-1
size: NA
D: NA
J: TRBJ1-6
CDR3: CATWGRVLGSPLHF
DNA: TGTGCCACCTGGGGAAGGGTGCTTGGTTCACCCCTCCACTTT

V: TRBV5-1
size: NA
D: NA
J: TRBJ2-6
CDR3: CASSLVTGSGANVLTF
DNA: TGCGCCAGCAGCTTGGTGACAGGATCTGGGGCCAACGTCCTGACTTTC

V: TRBV21-1
size: NA
D: NA
J: TRBJ2-5
CDR3: CASSDDEETQYF
DNA: TGTGCCAGCAGCGACGACGAAGAGACCCAGTACTTC

V: TRBV5-1
size: NA
D: NA
J: TRBJ1-1
CDR3: CASSDRSLNTEAFF
DNA: TGCGCCAGCAGCGATAGGAGCCTGAACACTGAAGCTTTCTTT

V: TRBV2
size: NA
D: TRBD2
J: TRBJ2-1
CDR3: CASSGPSGRAYNEQFF
DNA: TGTGCCAGCAGCGGCCCTAGCGGGAGGGCCTACAATGAGCAGTTCTTC

V: TRBV19
size: NA
D: TRBD1
J: TRBJ1-5
CDR3: CASSLGTGSGRSNQPQHF
DNA: TGTGCCAGTAGCCTGGGGACAGGAAGTGGTAGGAGCAATCAGCCCCAGCATTTT

V: TRBV6-5
size: NA
D: NA
J: TRBJ2-7
CDR3: CASSYDGGGKQYF
DNA: TGTGCCAGCAGTTACGACGGTGGAGGGAAGCAGTACTTC

V: TRBV5-1
size: NA
D: NA
J: TRBJ2-7
CDR3: CASSLTQGRSYEQYF
DNA: TGCGCCAGCAGCTTGACACAGGGGAGGTCCTACGAGCAGTACTTC

V: TRBV6-7
size: NA
D: NA
J: TRBJ2-1
CDR3: CASGLSGSYNEQFF
DNA: TGTGCCAGCGGACTTTCCGGCTCCTACAATGAGCAGTTCTTC

V: TRBV7-9
size: NA
D: NA
J: TRBJ2-7
CDR3: CASSLEEGFHEQYF
DNA: TGTGCCAGCTCCCTTGAGGAGGGGTTCCACGAGCAGTACTTC

V: TRBV11-2
size: NA
D: NA
J: TRBJ2-7
CDR3: CASSLDRGGYEQYF
DNA: TGTGCCAGCAGCTTAGACAGGGGCGGCTACGAGCAGTACTTC

V: TRBV28
size: NA
D: TRBD2
J: TRBJ2-1
CDR3: CASTGGLASLSYNEQFF
DNA: TGTGCCAGCACCGGGGGACTAGCGTCCCTTTCCTACAATGAGCAGTTCTTC

V: TRBV29-1
size: NA
D: TRBD2
J: TRBJ2-3
CDR3: CSPRLAGGPDTQYF
DNA: TGCAGCCCCAGACTAGCGGGAGGGCCAGATACGCAGTATTTT

V: TRBV10-3
size: NA
D: TRBD2
J: TRBJ2-2
CDR3: CAIKPGLAGTGELFF
DNA: TGTGCCATCAAGCCGGGACTAGCGGGAACCGGGGAGCTGTTTTTT

V: TRBV2
size: NA
D: NA
J: TRBJ1-1
CDR3: CASSVGNMNTEAFF
DNA: TGTGCCAGCAGTGTCGGTAATATGAACACTGAAGCTTTCTTT

V: TRBV28
size: NA
D: NA
J: TRBJ2-5
CDR3: CASSLKTPQTQYF
DNA: TGTGCCAGCAGTTTAAAGACTCCCCAGACCCAGTACTTC

V: TRBV14
size: NA
D: NA
J: TRBJ2-1
CDR3: CASSARLQNEQFF
DNA: TGTGCCAGCAGCGCTCGACTGCAAAATGAGCAGTTCTTC

V: TRBV19
size: NA
D: NA
J: TRBJ1-5
CDR3: CASTISGASNQPQHF
DNA: TGTGCCAGTACCATAAGCGGGGCTAGCAATCAGCCCCAGCATTTT

V: TRBV6-1
size: NA
D: NA
J: TRBJ1-3
CDR3: CASSENRAGNTIYF
DNA: TGTGCCAGCAGTGAAAATAGGGCAGGAAACACCATATATTTT

V: TRBV6-1
size: NA
D: NA
J: TRBJ1-1
CDR3: CASSNRENTEAFF
DNA: TGTGCCAGCAGCAACAGGGAGAACACTGAAGCTTTCTTT

V: TRBV28
size: NA
D: NA
J: TRBJ2-5
CDR3: CASSLPQGSGVETQYF
DNA: TGTGCCAGCAGCCTCCCCCAAGGTTCGGGGGTAGAGACCCAGTACTTC

V: TRBV28
size: NA
D: TRBD1
J: TRBJ2-4
CDR3: CASSTQGAKNIQYF
DNA: TGTGCCAGCAGTACACAGGGGGCCAAAAACATTCAGTACTTC

V: TRBV5-1
size: NA
D: NA
J: TRBJ1-3
CDR3: CASSESPGQTGRNTIYF
DNA: TGCGCCAGCAGCGAATCACCCGGTCAGACAGGTCGAAACACCATATATTTT

V: TRBV4-1
size: NA
D: NA
J: TRBJ2-1
CDR3: CASSQARVSGYNEQFF
DNA: TGCGCCAGCAGCCAAGCTCGAGTTAGCGGCTACAATGAGCAGTTCTTC